Included here is one T cell receptor beta chain sequence, with context. These data belong to a study of CD8 T cells in Susac syndrome. Random-hexamer reverse transcription was applied to roughly 0.5 to 1 ug RNA. By means of immunoSEQ multiplex PCR, TCR beta CDR3 spanning 54 Vbeta and 13 Jbeta underwent amplification. TCRdb itself ran the immunoSEQ multiplex PCR reads through MiXCR, one entry per CDR3 protein. The table records roughly 190,000 distinct CDR3 sequences, roughly 92% of them present only once. Germline CDR1 is SGHTA and CDR2 is FQGTGA. Between the trimmed V and J ends, which lost 0 bases and 6 bases, there was a span of 11 bases. The CDR3 covers 15 residues. CD8+ and CD4+ T cells circulating in blood were sequenced for TCR beta.

The chain links TRBV7-3 to TRBJ1-4, with D maybe TRBD1 (5 bases). The receptor was derived from a human donor in good health. The sequencing sample was made of CD4+ T cells from PBMCs. The CDR3: CASSLTGTPDEKLFF. Here the CDR3 DNA reads TGTGCCAGCAGCTTAACAGGGACGCCTGATGAAAAACTGTTTTTT. The full variable domain, with the rest looked up from reference TRBV7-3 and TRBJ1-4, is GAGVSQTPSNKVTEKGKYVELRCDPISGHTALYWYRQSLGQGPEFLIYFQGTGAADDSGLPNDRFFAVRPEGSVSTLKIQRTERGDSAVYLCASSLTGTPDEKLFFGSGTQLSVL.